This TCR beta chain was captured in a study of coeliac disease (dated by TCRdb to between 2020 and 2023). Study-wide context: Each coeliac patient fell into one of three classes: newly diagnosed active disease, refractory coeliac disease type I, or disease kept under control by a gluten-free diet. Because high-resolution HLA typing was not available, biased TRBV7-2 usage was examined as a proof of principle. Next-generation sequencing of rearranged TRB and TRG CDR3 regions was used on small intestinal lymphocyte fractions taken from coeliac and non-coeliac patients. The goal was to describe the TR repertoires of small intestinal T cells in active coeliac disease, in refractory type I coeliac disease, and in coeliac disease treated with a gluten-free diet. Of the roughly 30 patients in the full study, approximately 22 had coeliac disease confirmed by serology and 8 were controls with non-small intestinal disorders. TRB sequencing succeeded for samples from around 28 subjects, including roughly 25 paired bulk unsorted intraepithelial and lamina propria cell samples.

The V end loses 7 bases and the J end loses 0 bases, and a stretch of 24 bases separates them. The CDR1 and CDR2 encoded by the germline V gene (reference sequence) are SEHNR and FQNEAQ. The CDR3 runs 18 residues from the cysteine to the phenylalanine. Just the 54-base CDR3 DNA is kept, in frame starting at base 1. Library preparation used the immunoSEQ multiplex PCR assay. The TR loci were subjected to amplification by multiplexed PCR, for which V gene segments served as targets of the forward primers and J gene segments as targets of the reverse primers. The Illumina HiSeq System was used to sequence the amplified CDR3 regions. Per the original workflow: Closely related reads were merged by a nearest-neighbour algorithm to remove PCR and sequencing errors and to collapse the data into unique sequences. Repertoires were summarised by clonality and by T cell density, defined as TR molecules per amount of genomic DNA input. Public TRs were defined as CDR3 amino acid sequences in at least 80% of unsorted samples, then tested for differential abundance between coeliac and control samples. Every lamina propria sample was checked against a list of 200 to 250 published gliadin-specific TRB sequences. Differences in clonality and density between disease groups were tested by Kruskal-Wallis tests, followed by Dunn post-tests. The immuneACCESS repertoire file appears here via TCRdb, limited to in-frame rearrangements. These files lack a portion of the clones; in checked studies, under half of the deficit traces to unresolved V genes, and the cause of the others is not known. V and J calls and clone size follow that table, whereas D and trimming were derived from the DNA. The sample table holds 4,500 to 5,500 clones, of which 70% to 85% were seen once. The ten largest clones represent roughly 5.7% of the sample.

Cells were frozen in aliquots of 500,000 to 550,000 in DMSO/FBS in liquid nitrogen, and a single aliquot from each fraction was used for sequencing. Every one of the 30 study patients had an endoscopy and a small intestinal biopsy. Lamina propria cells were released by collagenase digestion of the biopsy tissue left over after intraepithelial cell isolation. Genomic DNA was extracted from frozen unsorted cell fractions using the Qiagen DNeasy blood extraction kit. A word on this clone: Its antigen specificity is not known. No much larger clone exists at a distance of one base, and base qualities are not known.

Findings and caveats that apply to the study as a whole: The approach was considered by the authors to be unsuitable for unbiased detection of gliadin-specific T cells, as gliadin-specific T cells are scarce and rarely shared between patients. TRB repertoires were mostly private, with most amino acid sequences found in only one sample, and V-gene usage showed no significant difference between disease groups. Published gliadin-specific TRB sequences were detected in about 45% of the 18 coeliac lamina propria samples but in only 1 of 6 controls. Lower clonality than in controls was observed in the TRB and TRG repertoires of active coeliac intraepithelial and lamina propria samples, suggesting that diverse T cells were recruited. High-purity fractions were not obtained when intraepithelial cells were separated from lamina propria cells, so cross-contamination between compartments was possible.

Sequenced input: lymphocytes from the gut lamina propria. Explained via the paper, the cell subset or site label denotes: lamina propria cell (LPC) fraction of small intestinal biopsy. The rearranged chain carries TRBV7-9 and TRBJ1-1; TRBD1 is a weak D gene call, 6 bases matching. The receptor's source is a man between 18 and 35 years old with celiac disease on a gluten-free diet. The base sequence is TGTGCCAGCACCCAGGAAGGGGGACGTTACAGCGTGAACACTGAAGCTTTCTTT. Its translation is CASTQEGGRYSVNTEAFF.